This T cell receptor beta chain was retrieved from a study of blood T cell repertoires in COVID-19. Study as a whole: Sites in the United States, Italy and Spain provided acute and convalescent COVID-19 samples. Sources were T cells, B-cell-depleted T cells, or PBMCs; the material itself was cDNA or gDNA.

As handled by the study authors: Reference gene primer amplification yielded estimated nucleated cell counts. Profiling relied on immunoSEQ multiplex PCR, and the TCRdb table lists in-frame clones only, not all of them. D and trimming were read from the DNA, whereas the V and J calls and clone size are those reported in that table. The table has some 200,000 clones, about 75% seen once; the top ten hold approximately 8.6%. In germline, CDR1 is LNHDA, CDR2 SQIVND (reference sequence). The trim removed 8 bases at V and 5 bases at J, leaving 7 bases unmatched. This CDR3 spans 13 amino acids. This clone was counted many times.

The chain links TRBV19 to TRBJ2-7, with TRBD1 matching over 9 bases. The receptor was derived from a woman between 50 and 59 years old with active or convalescent COVID-19. Input material: peripheral blood. The CDR3 region is CASRGTGLHEQYF. The CDR3 coding sequence is TGTGCCAGTCGCGGGACAGGGCTCCACGAGCAGTACTTC.